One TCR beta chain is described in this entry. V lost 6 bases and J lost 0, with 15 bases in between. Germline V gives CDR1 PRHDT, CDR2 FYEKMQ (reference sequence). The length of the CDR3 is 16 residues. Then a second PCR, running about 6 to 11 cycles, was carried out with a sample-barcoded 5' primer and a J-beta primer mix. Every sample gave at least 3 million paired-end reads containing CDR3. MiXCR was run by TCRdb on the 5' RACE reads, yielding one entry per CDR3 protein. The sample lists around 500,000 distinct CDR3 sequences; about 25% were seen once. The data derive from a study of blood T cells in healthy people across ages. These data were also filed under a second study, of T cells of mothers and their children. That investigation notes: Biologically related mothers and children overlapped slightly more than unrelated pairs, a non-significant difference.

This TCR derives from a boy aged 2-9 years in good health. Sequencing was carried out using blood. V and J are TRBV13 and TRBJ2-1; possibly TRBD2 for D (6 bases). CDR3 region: CASRTVADLSYNEQFF. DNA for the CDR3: TGTGCCAGCAGGACAGTAGCGGATCTCTCCTACAATGAGCAGTTCTTC.